Described below is a single T cell receptor beta chain sequence and its context. What it recognizes is unknown. One entry per CDR3 protein, called by TCRdb with MiXCR from the reads. Altogether 71,000 or so distinct CDR3 sequences are present, approximately 22% being singletons, with the ten largest covering roughly two thirds. These data come from a study of T cell repertoires in cytomegalovirus infection. As for the study in general: The authors relied on CMV epitopes, both recently identified HLA-C-restricted and well-studied HLA-B-restricted.

The CDR3 contains 17 residues. Germline V gene lookup returns CDR1 SGHTA and CDR2 FQGNSA. Trimming took 3 bases from V and 4 from J; bases not matched to a gene: 14. The genes are TRBV7-2 and TRBJ2-7, with 8 bases fitting TRBD1. Material: CD8+ T cells from cultured PBMCs, obtained from culture after CMV antigen stimulation. The sequence was obtained from a human donor in good health (CMV status not recorded). Some clones in this sample may be carry-over from other donors' samples. This CDR3 reads CASSLPPPGQAGYEQYF. The DNA of the CDR3 is TGTGCCAGCAGCTTGCCCCCCCCGGGACAGGCGGGATACGAGCAGTACTTC.